The sequence of this T cell receptor beta chain was determined in a study of patients and donors after allogeneic stem cell transplantation. Germline CDR1 and CDR2: MNHEY and SVGEGT. The CDR3 sequence is 13 residues long. V was pared by 6 bases and J by 11 bases, with 7 bases of the junction left unmatched. In TCRdb, the RT-PCR reads were re-called with MiXCR into one record per CDR3 protein. The sample contains about 72,000 distinct CDR3 sequences, more than 20% of which appear only once. The sequenced sample was blood, either unsorted or a sorted T cell fraction (not recorded which). This receptor was obtained from a human donor who was either an allogeneic HSCT recipient or a stem cell or donor lymphocyte infusion donor (not recorded which). It is not recorded whose cells these are; they may come from a transplant donor. The rearrangement joins TRBV6-2 or TRBV6-3 to TRBJ1-5; 10 bases match TRBD1. The CDR3 loop is CASRRTGGVAQHF. CDR3 nucleotide sequence: TGTGCCAGCAGGAGGACAGGGGGAGTGGCCCAGCATTTT.